The present entry profiles one T cell receptor beta chain with its context. The antigen it binds to is not known. Per-nucleotide qualities are absent, and no much larger clonotype sits a single base away. The immunoSEQ Assay, a bias-controlled multiplex PCR, was used to amplify TCRbeta CDR3 regions from genomic DNA. On the study's bioinformatics: Nucleated cell counts per sample were estimated from amplification of reference gene primers within the assay. To quantify the absolute abundance of each unique TCRbeta CDR3 rearrangement, sequence reads were collapsed and filtered. Productive Simpson clonality was computed per sample as the square root of Simpson's diversity index over productive rearrangements. Sourced from immuneACCESS, this table was stored by TCRdb with only in-frame sequences that have V and J called. A share of the clones is absent; for the studies checked, an unresolved V gene accounts for under half, and the remainder has no known explanation. The V and J calls and clone size come from that table; D and trimming were worked out from the DNA. This sample comprises roughly 43,000 clones, 88% of them detected only once. The ten largest clones capture more than 4.5% of the sample.

Measured from the cysteine to the phenylalanine, the CDR3 is 13 residues long. Only CDR3 DNA remains: 39 bases, in frame from the first base. CDR1 and CDR2 (MNHEY, SMNVEV) derive from the germline V gene (reference sequence). Trimming removed 2 bases from V and 4 bases from J, leaving 6 bases between the germline ends. Whole blood was collected in K2EDTA tubes by collaborating institutions according to the institutions' own protocols. For TCRbeta analysis, collaborators shipped samples as frozen whole blood, isolated PBMCs, or DNA extracted from either of those sample types. The sample belongs to a study of blood T cell repertoires in COVID-19 (dated by TCRdb to the early 2020s). For context, the study as a whole: Samples covering the acute and convalescent phases of COVID-19 were provided by collaborators in the United States, Italy and Spain. The material from the prospective study consisted of cDNA or gDNA derived from T cells, B-cell-depleted T cells, or PBMCs. Deeply sampled blood TCRbeta repertoires from subjects exposed to, actively infected with, or recovered from COVID-19 were included in the dataset. A freely available public database, intended as a resource for researchers studying the immune response to SARS-CoV-2, is where the repertoires were released. Samples came from the ongoing ImmuneRACE study (first 160 participants) plus 1,254 subjects from 6 global collaborators. A de-identified subject ID, COVID-19 status, age in years and sex were almost always included in the sample metadata. Where available, HLA class I and class II types were obtained from metadata supplied by the sample provider rather than from assay-based typing. The research as a whole found: How much clinical and demographic metadata was included differed by source and by participant, and the metadata was provided uncurated.

The sequence was collected from a human donor in a cohort sampled during active COVID-19. The sequenced sample was peripheral blood. The rearrangement combines TRBV27 with TRBJ2-1, with the D segment identity uncertain. CDR3 protein: CASSLQLYNEQFF. The nucleotide sequence is TGTGCCAGCAGTTTACAATTGTACAATGAGCAGTTCTTC.